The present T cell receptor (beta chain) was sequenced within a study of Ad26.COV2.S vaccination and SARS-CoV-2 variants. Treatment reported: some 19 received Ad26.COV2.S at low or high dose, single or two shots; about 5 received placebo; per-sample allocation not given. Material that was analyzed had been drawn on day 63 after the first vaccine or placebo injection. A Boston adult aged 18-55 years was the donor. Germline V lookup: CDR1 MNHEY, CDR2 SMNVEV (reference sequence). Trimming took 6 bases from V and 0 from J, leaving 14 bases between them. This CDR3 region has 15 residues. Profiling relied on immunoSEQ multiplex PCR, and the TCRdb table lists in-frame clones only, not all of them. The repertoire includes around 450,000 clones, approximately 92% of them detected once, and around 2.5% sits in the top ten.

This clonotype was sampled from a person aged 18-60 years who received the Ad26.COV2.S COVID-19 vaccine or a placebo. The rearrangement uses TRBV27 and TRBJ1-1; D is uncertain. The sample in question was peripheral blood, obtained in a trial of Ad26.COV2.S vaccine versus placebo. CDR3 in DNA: TGTGCCAGCAGGCAAATAACGTTCATGAACACTGAAGCTTTCTTT. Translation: CASRQITFMNTEAFF.